The present T cell receptor (beta chain) was sequenced within a study of vaccination and CD4 T cells after COVID-19. About the study: Median time from COVID diagnosis to post-COVID sampling was 101 days (35 to 161).

Indicated treatment: approximately 11-day PBMC culture with coronavirus spike peptide pools or control peptides (ViraFEST assay). It was with 10 IU/ml IL-2 and roughly 9 ug/ml peptide pools that 2 million to 2.5 million PBMCs per well were cultured. Oncomine TCR Beta short-read sequencing was applied to DNA from cultured CD4+ T cells. TCRdb re-called the PCR reads with MiXCR, one entry per CDR3 protein. This table holds approximately 12,000 distinct CDR3 sequences, about three fifths found once. Germline CDR1 MGHDK, CDR2 SYGVNS. The CDR3 has 10 residues. Trimming took 5 bases from V and 14 from J, leaving 11 bases between them. As regards this clonotype: The target antigen is unknown.

The origin of this receptor is a human donor who had recovered from COVID-19. The chain has TRBV25-1 and TRBJ2-3; D remains unclear. The sample taken for sequencing was CD4+ T cells from blood, cultured in vitro. The CDR3 loop is CASSKQRRYF. Here the CDR3 DNA reads TGTGCCAGCAGTAAGCAGCGTCGGTATTTT.